This T cell receptor (beta chain) was profiled in a study of blood T cells in healthy people across ages. The second PCR ran about 6 to 12 cycles with a sample-barcoded 5' primer and J-beta primers. TCRdb reprocessed the 5' RACE reads with MiXCR, giving one entry per CDR3 protein. Of 1.5 million or so distinct CDR3 sequences listed, 35% to 45% are singletons. The receptor was isolated from a young woman in good health. The specimen was blood.

CDR3 amino acids: CASRTRAGEKLFF. DNA for the CDR3: TGTGCCAGCAGGACGCGGGCGGGTGAAAAACTGTTTTTT. The chain combines TRBV27 with TRBJ1-4; D is undetermined. Trimming shortened V by 6 bases and J by 7 bases, and 12 bases separated the two germline ends. Per the germline V gene, CDR1 is MNHEY and CDR2 is SMNVEV (reference sequence). This CDR3 is built from 13 residues.